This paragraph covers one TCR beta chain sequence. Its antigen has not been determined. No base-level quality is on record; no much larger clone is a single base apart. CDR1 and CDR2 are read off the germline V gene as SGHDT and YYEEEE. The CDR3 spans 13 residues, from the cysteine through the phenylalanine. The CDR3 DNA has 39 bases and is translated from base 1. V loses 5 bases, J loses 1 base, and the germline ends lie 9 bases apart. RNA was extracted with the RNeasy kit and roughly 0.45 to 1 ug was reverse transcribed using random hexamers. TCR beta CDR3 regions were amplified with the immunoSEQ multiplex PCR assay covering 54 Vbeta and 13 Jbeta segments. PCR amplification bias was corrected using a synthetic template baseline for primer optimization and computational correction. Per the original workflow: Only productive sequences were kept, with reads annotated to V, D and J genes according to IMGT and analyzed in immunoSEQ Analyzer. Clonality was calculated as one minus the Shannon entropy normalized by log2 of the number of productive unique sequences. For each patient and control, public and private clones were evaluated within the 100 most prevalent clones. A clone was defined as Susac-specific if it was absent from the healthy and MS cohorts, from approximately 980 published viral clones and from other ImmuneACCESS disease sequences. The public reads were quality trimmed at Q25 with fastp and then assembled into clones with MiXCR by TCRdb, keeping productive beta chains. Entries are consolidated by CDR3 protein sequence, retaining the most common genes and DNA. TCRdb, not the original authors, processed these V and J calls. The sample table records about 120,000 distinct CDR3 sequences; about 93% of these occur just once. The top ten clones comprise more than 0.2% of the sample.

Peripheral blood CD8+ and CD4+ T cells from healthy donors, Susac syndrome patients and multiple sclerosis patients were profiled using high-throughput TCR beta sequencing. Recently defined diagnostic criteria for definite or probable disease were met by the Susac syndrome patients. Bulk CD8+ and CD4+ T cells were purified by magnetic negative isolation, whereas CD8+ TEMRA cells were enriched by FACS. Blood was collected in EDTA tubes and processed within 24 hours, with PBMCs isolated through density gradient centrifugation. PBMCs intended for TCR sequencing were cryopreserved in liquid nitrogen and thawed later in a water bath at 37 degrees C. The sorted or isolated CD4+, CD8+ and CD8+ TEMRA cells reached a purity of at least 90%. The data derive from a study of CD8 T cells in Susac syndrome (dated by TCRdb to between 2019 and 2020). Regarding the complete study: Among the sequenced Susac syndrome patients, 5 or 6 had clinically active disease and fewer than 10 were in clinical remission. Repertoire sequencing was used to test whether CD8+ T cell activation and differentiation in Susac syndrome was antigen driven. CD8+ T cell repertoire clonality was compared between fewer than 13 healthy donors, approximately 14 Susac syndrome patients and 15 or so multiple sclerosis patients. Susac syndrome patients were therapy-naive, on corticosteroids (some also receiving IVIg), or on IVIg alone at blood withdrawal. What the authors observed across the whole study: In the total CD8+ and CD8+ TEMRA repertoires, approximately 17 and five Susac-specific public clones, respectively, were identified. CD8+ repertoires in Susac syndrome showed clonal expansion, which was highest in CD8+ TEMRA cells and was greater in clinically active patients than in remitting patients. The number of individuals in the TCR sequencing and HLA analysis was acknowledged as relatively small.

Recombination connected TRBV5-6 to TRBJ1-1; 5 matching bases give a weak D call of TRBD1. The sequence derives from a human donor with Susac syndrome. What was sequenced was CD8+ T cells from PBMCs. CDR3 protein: CASRSQGNTEAFF. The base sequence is TGTGCCAGCAGGTCCCAGGGGAACACTGAAGCTTTCTTT.